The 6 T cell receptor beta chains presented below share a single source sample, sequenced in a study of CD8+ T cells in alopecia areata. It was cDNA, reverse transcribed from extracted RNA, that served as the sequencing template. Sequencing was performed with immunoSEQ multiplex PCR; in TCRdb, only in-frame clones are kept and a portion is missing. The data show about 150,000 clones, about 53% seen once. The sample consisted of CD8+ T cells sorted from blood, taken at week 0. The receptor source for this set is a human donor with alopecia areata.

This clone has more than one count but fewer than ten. For the CDR3, the DNA is TGTGCCAGCAGCGTAGCCCTCGATCCCAGCCGCACAGATACGCAGTATTTT. This codes for CASSVALDPSRTDTQYF. The gene calls are TRBV9 and TRBJ2-3; D is ambiguous. V was cut by 0 bases and J by 1 base, with 15 bases left in between. Per the germline V gene, CDR1 is SGDLS and CDR2 is YYNGEE. The CDR3 runs to 17 residues.

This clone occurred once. CDR3 DNA sequence: TGTGCCAGCAGTTCCGGGCTCAATCAGCCCCAGCATTTT. The encoded protein is CASSSGLNQPQHF. This sequence joins TRBV27 and TRBJ1-5; no definite D call. The ends were cut back, 4 bases at V and 3 bases at J, with 7 bases in the middle. Germline V gene data show CDR1 as MNHEY and CDR2 as SMNVEV (reference sequence). This CDR3 contains 13 residues.

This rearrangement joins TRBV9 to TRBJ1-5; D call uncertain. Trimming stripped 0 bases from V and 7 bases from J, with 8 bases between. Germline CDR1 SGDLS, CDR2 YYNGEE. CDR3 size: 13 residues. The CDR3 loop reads CASSVAPGQPQHF. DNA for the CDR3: TGTGCCAGCAGCGTAGCCCCGGGACAGCCCCAGCATTTT. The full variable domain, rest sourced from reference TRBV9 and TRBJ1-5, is DSGVTQTPKHLITATGQRVTLRCSPRSGDLSVYWYQQSLDQGLQFLIQYYNGEERAKGNILERFSAQQFPDLHSELNLSSLELGDSALYFCASSVAPGQPQHFGDGTRLSIL.

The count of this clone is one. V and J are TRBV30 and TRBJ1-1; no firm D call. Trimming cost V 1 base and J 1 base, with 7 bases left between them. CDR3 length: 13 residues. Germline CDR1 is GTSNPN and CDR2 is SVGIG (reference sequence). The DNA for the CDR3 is TGTGCCTGGAGTGGGAATCAGAACACTGAAGCTTTCTTT. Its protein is CAWSGNQNTEAFF.

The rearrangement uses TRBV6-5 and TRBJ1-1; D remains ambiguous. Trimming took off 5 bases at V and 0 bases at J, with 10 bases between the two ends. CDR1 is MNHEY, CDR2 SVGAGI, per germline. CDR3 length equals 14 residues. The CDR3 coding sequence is TGTGCCAGCAGTCCGATGCTCATGAACACTGAAGCTTTCTTT. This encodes CASSPMLMNTEAFF.

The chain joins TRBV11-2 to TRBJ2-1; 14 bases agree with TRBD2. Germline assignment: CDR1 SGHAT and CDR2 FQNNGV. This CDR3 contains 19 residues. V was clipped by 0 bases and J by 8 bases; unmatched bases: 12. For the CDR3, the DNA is TGTGCCAGCAGCTTAGAGACGGCCTCCGGGACTAGCGGGGGATATGAGCAGTTCTTC. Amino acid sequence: CASSLETASGTSGGYEQFF.